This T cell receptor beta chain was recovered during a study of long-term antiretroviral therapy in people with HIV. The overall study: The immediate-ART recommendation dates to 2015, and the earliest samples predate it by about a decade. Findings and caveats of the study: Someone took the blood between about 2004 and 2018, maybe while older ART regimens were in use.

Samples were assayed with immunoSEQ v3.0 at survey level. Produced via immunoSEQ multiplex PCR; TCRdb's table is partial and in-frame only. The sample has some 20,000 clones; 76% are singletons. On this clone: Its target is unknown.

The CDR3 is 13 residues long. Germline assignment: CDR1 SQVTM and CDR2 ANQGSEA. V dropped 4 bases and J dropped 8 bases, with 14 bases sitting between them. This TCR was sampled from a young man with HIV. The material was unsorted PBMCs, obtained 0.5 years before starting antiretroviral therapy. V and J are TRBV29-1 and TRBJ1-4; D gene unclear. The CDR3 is CSVVRSFDEKLFF. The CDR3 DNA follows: TGCAGCGTTGTCAGGAGCTTTGACGAAAAACTGTTTTTT.